These 13 T cell receptor beta chains were all obtained from the same sample, sequenced in a study of cytomegalovirus exposure and HLA in healthy donors. The PCR employed 60 Vbeta primers together with 13 Jbeta primers. TCRdb keeps only in-frame clones here, not all; method: immunoSEQ multiplex PCR. This table has more than 95,000 clones, about 10% appearing once. The sequenced material came from PBMCs. The receptors derive from a woman aged 18-29 years in good health and CMV-seropositive.

This clone appeared a few times. This chain uses TRBV19 with TRBJ2-1, with 7 bases lining up with TRBD2. The CDR3 contains 14 residues. With 10 bases clipped from V and 4 bases from J, the junction kept 10 bases outside the gene matches. Germline V gene sequence: CDR1 LNHDA, CDR2 SQIVND (reference sequence). In nucleotides, the CDR3 is TGTGCCACCTCCTCGGGCGGGGGATACAATGAGCAGTTCTTC. Amino acids: CATSSGGGYNEQFF.

The table lists this clone with a few counts. The chain has TRBV6-5 and TRBJ2-1; TRBD1 matches at 9 bases. V lost 0 bases, J lost 0 bases, and 0 bases stayed unmatched. This CDR3 is built from 16 residues. Germline lookup yields CDR1 MNHEY and CDR2 SVGAGI. In nucleotides, the CDR3 is TGTGCCAGCAGTTACTCGGGACAGGGCTCCTACAATGAGCAGTTCTTC. Translated, it gives CASSYSGQGSYNEQFF.

The chain recombines TRBV5-7 with TRBJ2-5; 10 nucleotides agree with TRBD2. TRBV5-7 is filed as an ORF, its function uncertain. V gave up 6 bases and J gave up 11 bases; unmatched junction bases: 16. CDR3 length equals 15 residues. CDR3 sequence reads: CASTYPVLAGVEQYF. CDR3 DNA sequence: TGTGCCAGCACCTACCCGGTCCTAGCGGGAGTTGAGCAGTACTTC.

This chain joins TRBV28 and TRBJ2-7; 8 bases map to TRBD2. CDR1 is MDHEN, CDR2 SYDVKM, per germline. V dropped 6 bases and J dropped 1; count of bases not matched to a gene: 14. This CDR3 is 17 amino acids long. The CDR3 sequence is CASSPTLRTSWSYEQYF. The CDR3 DNA follows: TGTGCCAGCAGCCCCACGCTAAGGACTAGCTGGTCCTACGAGCAGTACTTC.

This clone occurred a few times. V and J are TRBV10-3 and TRBJ2-1; 9 bases are a match to TRBD2. Germline assignment: CDR1 ENHRY and CDR2 SYGVKD. The ends lost 10 bases at V and 7 bases at J; junction bases unmatched: 8. The CDR3 length is 13 residues. The CDR3 DNA reads as TGTGCCACTGCGACTAGCGGAGGTAATGAGCAGTTCTTC. Translated: CATATSGGNEQFF.

This clone was detected a few times. The junction departs from the called germline gene at one end, perhaps through a read error. The gene calls are TRBV7-7 and TRBJ2-5; D perhaps matches TRBD1 (5 bases). This CDR3 spans 13 amino acids. Germline values: CDR1 SSHAT, CDR2 FNYEAQ (reference sequence). CDR3 protein: CASSQQGGETQYF. Written as DNA, the CDR3 is TGTGCTAGCAGCCAGCAGGGTGGGGAGACCCAGTACTTC.

This clone was picked up a small number of times. The chain links TRBV28 to TRBJ2-1, with D perhaps TRBD2 (5 bases). Per the germline V gene, CDR1 is MDHEN and CDR2 is SYDVKM. The CDR3 runs to 15 residues. V lost 5 bases, J lost 1 base, and 12 bases lay in between. The CDR3 bases are TGTGCCAGCAGTCCGCGGGCGGTTTCCTACAATGAGCAGTTCTTC. Translating it yields CASSPRAVSYNEQFF.

This clone turned up a few times. V is TRBV5-4 and J is TRBJ1-2, with 7 bases lining up with TRBD1. The CDR3 runs to 14 residues. The germline V gene has CDR1 SGHNT and CDR2 YYREEE (reference sequence). The trim removed 1 base at V and 8 bases at J, leaving 8 bases unmatched. DNA for the CDR3: TGTGCCAGCAGCTTGAAAGGGGGCGCTTTGGGCTACACCTTC. Protein: CASSLKGGALGYTF. Based on the CDR3 plus reference TRBV5-4 and TRBJ1-2, the full variable domain is ETGVTQSPTHLIKTRGQQVTLRCSSQSGHNTVSWYQQALGQGPQFIFQYYREEENGRGNFPPRFSGLQFPNYSSELNVNALELDDSALYLCASSLKGGALGYTFGSGTRLTVV.

This clone was picked up a small number of times. The chain joins TRBV29-1 to TRBJ1-2, with a weak D call TRBD1 (5 bases). From germline, CDR1 is SQVTM and CDR2 ANQGSEA. This CDR3 region has 14 residues. V was pared by 4 bases and J by 8 bases, with 20 bases between. The CDR3: CSVVEGPGQRGYTF. The DNA for the CDR3 is TGCAGCGTTGTAGAGGGGCCGGGCCAACGGGGCTACACCTTC.

The V and J genes are TRBV30 and TRBJ1-5, with 10 bases identical to TRBD1. Germline CDR1 GTSNPN, CDR2 SVGIG (reference sequence). The junction had 9 bases not matched to a gene; V was cut back by 3 bases and J by 4 bases. The CDR3 contains 16 residues. The chain's CDR3 is CAWSAVMGQGNQPQHF. In nucleotides, the CDR3 is TGTGCCTGGAGCGCCGTTATGGGACAGGGGAATCAGCCCCAGCATTTT.

The chain joins TRBV19 to TRBJ1-1, with D uncertain. The CDR3 is 13 amino acids. The ends were cut back, 0 bases at V and 6 bases at J, with 8 bases in the middle. Germline CDR1 LNHDA, CDR2 SQIVND (reference sequence). The chain's CDR3 is CASSIDLVPEAFF. The DNA for the CDR3 is TGTGCCAGTAGTATAGATCTTGTTCCTGAAGCTTTCTTT. Full variable domain (rest looked up from reference TRBV19 and TRBJ1-1): DGGITQSPKYLFRKEGQNVTLSCEQNLNHDAMYWYRQDPGQGLRLIYYSQIVNDFQKGDIAEGYSVSREKKESFPLTVTSAQKNPTAFYLCASSIDLVPEAFFGQGTRLTVV.

This clone was recorded a few times. V and J are TRBV5-1 and TRBJ1-1, with 11 bases identical to TRBD1. CDR3 length equals 14 residues. The germline CDR1 and CDR2 sequences are SGHRS and YFSETQ. The V and J ends lost 4 bases and 5 bases, in that order; junction bases with no gene match: 4. The CDR3: CASSEGQGATEAFF. CDR3 sequence (DNA): TGCGCCAGCAGCGAAGGACAGGGGGCTACTGAAGCTTTCTTT. Variable domain in full (rest from reference TRBV5-1 and TRBJ1-1): KAGVTQTPRYLIKTRGQQVTLSCSPISGHRSVSWYQQTPGQGLQFLFEYFSETQRNKGNFPGRFSGRQFSNSRSEMNVSTLELGDSALYLCASSEGQGATEAFFGQGTRLTVV.

This clone was found a few times. The chain links TRBV7-9 to TRBJ1-1; the D gene is possibly TRBD1 (5 bases). Germline V gene sequence: CDR1 SEHNR, CDR2 FQNEAQ (reference sequence). V dropped 1 base and J dropped 1 base, with 10 bases sitting between them. CDR3 length equals 15 residues. This chain's CDR3 is CASSLGEGRNTEAFF. The CDR3 region has the DNA TGTGCCAGCAGCTTAGGGGAGGGGAGGAACACTGAAGCTTTCTTT.